This TCR beta chain was sequenced in a study of blood T cell repertoires in COVID-19 (dated by TCRdb to 2018 to 2021). About the study as a whole: The collaborator samples originated in the United States, Italy and Spain and spanned the acute and convalescent phases of COVID-19. Samples were obtained from the ongoing ImmuneRACE study (first 160 participants) and from some 1,300 subjects provided by 6 global collaborators. HLA class I and class II types, where available, came from metadata supplied by the sample provider rather than from assay-based typing. The material from the prospective study consisted of cDNA or gDNA derived from T cells, B-cell-depleted T cells, or PBMCs. The repertoires were made available in a free public database intended to serve as a resource for research on the immune response to SARS-CoV-2. The sample metadata nearly always contained a de-identified subject ID, COVID-19 status, age in years and sex. Deeply sampled blood TCRbeta repertoires from subjects exposed to, actively infected with, or recovered from COVID-19 were included in the dataset.

TCRbeta CDR3 regions were amplified from genomic DNA by means of the immunoSEQ Assay, a bias-controlled multiplex PCR. On the authors' methods: The number of nucleated cells in each sample was estimated from the amplification of reference gene primers within the assay. To quantify the absolute abundance of each unique TCRbeta CDR3 rearrangement, sequence reads were collapsed and filtered. For each sample, productive Simpson clonality was calculated as the square root of Simpson's diversity index over productive rearrangements. As stored in TCRdb, this immuneACCESS dataset retains in-frame rearrangements with V and J assigned. A fraction of the clones does not appear; measured against another copy, unresolved V genes explain less than half of the discrepancy, and the remainder lacks a known reason. That table supplies the V and J calls and clone size; D and trimming were determined from the DNA. Within this sample are tens of thousands of clones, with roughly nine tenths of them counted one time only. The ten top clones hold around 7.9% of the sample.

Results the study describes overall, beyond this receptor: The quantity of clinical and demographic metadata differed by source and by participant and was supplied without curation.

About this clone: The clone's antigen remains unknown. Base quality data are lacking; no much larger clone is found one base away.

Whole blood was collected in K2EDTA tubes by collaborating institutions according to the institutions' own protocols. For TCRbeta analysis, collaborators shipped samples in one of three forms: frozen whole blood, isolated PBMCs, or DNA extracted from either of those sample types. This clonotype originated in a young man with acute or convalescent COVID-19. The sequenced material came from peripheral blood.

The nucleotides read TGTGCCTCTCGACTAGCGGGAGTTAATGAGCAGTTCTTC. Translated, it gives CASRLAGVNEQFF. The rearrangement combines TRBV12-3 or TRBV12-4 with TRBJ2-1, with 12 junctional bases fitting TRBD2. Counted from cysteine to phenylalanine, this CDR3 has 13 amino acids. This entry keeps only the CDR3 DNA: 39 bases, framed from base 1. V trim: 11 bases; J trim: 7 bases; unmatched bases: 6.